The clone carrying this T cell receptor (beta chain) was counted between two and nine times. Its antigen is currently unknown. On sorted subsets, replicate PCRs used 150 to 250 ng DNA, or tens of thousands of T cell genomes. Sequencing used immunoSEQ multiplex PCR; TCRdb keeps in-frame clones, though not all of them. This table holds approximately 1.1 million clones, more than 75% found once. The entry originates in a study of shared clonotypes between healthy human individuals. On the study more broadly: The study used three CD4 naive, three CD4 memory, two CD8 naive and one CD8 memory plate per donor.

CDR1 LNHNV and CDR2 YYDKDF come from the germline V gene (reference sequence). J gave up 1 base and V 1 base, and 3 bases lay outside the gene matches. The CDR3 covers 15 residues. Whole-study findings and limits: Read depth was anticipated to influence clonotype sharing among donors. Clonotype sharing across a handful of donors was observed for roughly 5% of naive CD4 clonotypes.

Sequenced input: memory CD4+ T cells from PBMCs. Subset reported: CD45RA-negative fraction. This sequence joins TRBV15 and TRBJ1-1; 7 bases agree with TRBD1. The receptor's source is a man between 18 and 29 years old in good health. Some clones in this sample may be carry-over from other donors' samples. Here the CDR3 reads CATSRVAGGNTEAFF. Written as DNA, the CDR3 is TGTGCCACCAGCAGAGTCGCAGGGGGGAACACTGAAGCTTTCTTT.